This T cell receptor (beta chain) was recovered during a study of T-cell reconstitution after alpha-beta-depleted transplantation in children. This clonotype was detected ten times or more. Preparing the TCRbeta library involved the use of unique molecular identifiers. TCRdb ran MiXCR on the PCR reads and lists one entry per CDR3 protein. The sample shows about 360,000 distinct CDR3 sequences, 13% of them seen only once. This sequence originates from a human donor who donated a stem cell graft to a child with Fanconi anemia. Sample: PBMCs, taken from the stem cell graft.

For the CDR3, the DNA is TGTGCCAGCAGCCAAGATCAGGGGAGATCCTATGGCTACACCTTC. It translates to CASSQDQGRSYGYTF. The chain employs TRBV4-2 and TRBJ1-2; TRBD1 might be the D (6 bases). There are 15 residues in the CDR3. CDR1 is LGHNA, CDR2 YNFKEQ, per germline. V was trimmed by 0 bases and J by 4 bases, leaving 12 bases between them.